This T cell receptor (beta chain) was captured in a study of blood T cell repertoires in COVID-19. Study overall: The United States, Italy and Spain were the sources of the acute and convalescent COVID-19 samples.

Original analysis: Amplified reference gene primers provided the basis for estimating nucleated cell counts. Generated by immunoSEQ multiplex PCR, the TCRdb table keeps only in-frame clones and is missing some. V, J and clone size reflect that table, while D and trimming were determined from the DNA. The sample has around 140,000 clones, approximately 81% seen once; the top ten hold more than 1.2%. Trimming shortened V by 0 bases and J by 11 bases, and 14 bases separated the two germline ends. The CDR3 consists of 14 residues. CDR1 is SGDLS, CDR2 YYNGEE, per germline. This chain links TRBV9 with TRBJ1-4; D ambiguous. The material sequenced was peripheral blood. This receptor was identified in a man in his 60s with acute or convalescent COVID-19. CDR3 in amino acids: CASSVASPGGKLFF. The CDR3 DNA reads TGTGCCAGCAGCGTAGCGAGTCCGGGAGGTAAACTGTTTTTT.